This TCR beta chain was recovered during a study of T cell repertoires in cytomegalovirus infection (dated by TCRdb to between 2018 and 2021). Background for the entire study: The peptide stimulations were aimed at well-studied HLA-B-restricted epitopes as well as recently identified HLA-C-restricted CMV epitopes, whose presentation resists viral immunomodulation. Donor HLA type was relevant to the analysis, because carriage of CMV infection together with the matching HLA type was indicated by public TCR beta signatures.

The sequencing machine was an Illumina HiSeq 1500. Starting from the raw public reads, TCRdb applied fastp trimming at Q25, assembled clones with MiXCR and retained in-frame beta chains. Entries are consolidated by CDR3 protein sequence, retaining the most common genes and DNA. In all, the sample holds around 100,000 distinct CDR3 sequences, and around 45% of those were seen once. The top ten hold about three quarters of the sample. Sequences SGHTA (CDR1) and FQGTGA (CDR2) are obtained from the germline V gene. The trim is 2 bases for V and 1 base for J, with a gap of 17 bases between the germline ends. Including the terminal cysteine and phenylalanine, the CDR3 comprises 17 residues. The sequence is cut down to CDR3 DNA, 51 bases in frame from base 1. According to the study, the label for this sample's treatment or condition signals: in vitro stimulation with specific CMV peptide epitopes to enrich CMV-specific T cells.

Here is what the overall study found, with its caveats: In both this cohort and an independent cohort of 300 to 450 donors, the cumulative frequency of public TCR beta family members distinguished carriers of CMV infection plus the relevant HLA type. The ex vivo response was dominated by HLA-C-restricted CMV-specific TCR beta clonotypes, which also provided the single most frequent clonotype in two of eight donors.

Notes on this clonotype: Its specific antigen is unknown. No clone much larger than this one lies a single base away; base qualities are absent.

This TCR came from a human donor in good health (CMV status not recorded). Some clones in this sample may be carry-over from other donors' samples. The V and J genes are TRBV7-3 and TRBJ2-5; the best D guess is TRBD1, with 6 bases matching. Here the sequenced sample was CD8+ T cells from cultured PBMCs, taken from culture after CMV antigen stimulation. The nucleotide sequence reads as follows: TGTGCCAGCAGCTTAGGGTTCGGCAGGGGTTTCCAAGAGACCCAGTACTTC. Translated, this is CASSLGFGRGFQETQYF.